This TCR beta chain originates from a study of OX40 agonist ivuxolimab in advanced cancers. About the research overall: Patients with prior anti-PD-1, anti-PD-L1 or anti-CTLA-4 therapy were eligible; about 41% had some. Whole-study findings and limits: Researchers report that CD8+ T cells had, on average, more expanded clones than CD4+.

The CDR3 spans 17 residues. The V gene's germline CDR1 is KGHSH and CDR2 LQKENI. Trimming took 2 bases from V and 1 from J, leaving 18 bases between them. Only in-frame clones appear in the TCRdb table, and some are missing; sequencing was by immunoSEQ multiplex PCR. The sample includes approximately 64,000 clones, 88% of them seen just once. This clone is a singleton in its sample. The antigen is undetermined. Material: CD4+ or CD8+ T cells sorted from blood, obtained in a trial of the OX40 agonist ivuxolimab. V and J are TRBV18 and TRBJ2-7; a weak D match, TRBD1 (6 bases). The TCR sequence derives from an adult with an advanced solid tumor such as melanoma, head and neck, liver or kidney cancer. The CDR3 loop is CASSPYPQGSSSYEQYF. CDR3 sequence (DNA): TGTGCCAGCTCACCATACCCCCAGGGGAGTTCATCCTACGAGCAGTACTTC.